This is a list of T cell receptor beta chains from one sample in a study of blood T cells in healthy people across ages. Each CDR3 protein gets one entry after TCRdb re-called the 5' RACE reads with MiXCR. The profile shows about 780,000 distinct CDR3 sequences, about 42% of them singletons. The specimen was blood. The receptors stem from a man at least 80 years old in good health. Each CDR3 is given with its conserved first and last residue. Fields, in order: D gene, clone size, V gene, J gene, CDR3 protein, CDR3 DNA. The D gene is left open where the match is weak. Clone size is stated in some rows and not others, as once, few, many or a class when expanded.

NA	many	TRBV7-2	TRBJ2-1	CASSLGSAGITYNEQFF	TGTGCCAGCAGCTTAGGGTCGGCGGGTATTACCTACAATGAGCAGTTCTTC
TRBD1	many	TRBV12-3/TRBV12-4	TRBJ2-7	CASTLGQGYEQYF	TGTGCCAGCACCTTGGGACAGGGCTACGAGCAGTACTTC
TRBD1	NA	TRBV20-1	TRBJ1-1	CSARATGTGGDNTEAFF	TGCAGTGCTAGAGCAACCGGGACAGGGGGCGACAACACTGAAGCTTTCTTT
TRBD1	NA	TRBV18	TRBJ1-5	CASSAGQGMQPQHF	TGTGCCAGCTCGGCAGGACAGGGGATGCAGCCCCAGCATTTT
NA	NA	TRBV9	TRBJ1-1	CASSVGDFLAGAFF	TGTGCCAGCAGCGTAGGGGACTTCCTCGCGGGGGCTTTCTTT
NA	NA	TRBV5-1	TRBJ1-6	CASSMRDNTNSPLHF	TGCGCCAGCAGCATGCGGGACAACACTAATTCACCCCTCCACTTT
NA	many	TRBV7-2	TRBJ2-1	CASSLEPRDYNEQFF	TGTGCCAGCAGCCTTGAGCCGAGAGATTACAATGAGCAGTTCTTC
NA	many	TRBV29-1	TRBJ2-1	CSVDENEQFF	TGCAGCGTTGATGAAAATGAGCAGTTCTTC
TRBD2	few	TRBV20-1	TRBJ2-3	CSAPSGGVRTDTQYF	TGCAGTGCTCCCAGCGGGGGGGTTAGAACAGATACGCAGTATTTT
TRBD2	NA	TRBV7-9	TRBJ2-7	CASSTGLAFDEQYF	TGTGCCAGCAGCACCGGACTAGCGTTCGACGAGCAGTACTTC
NA	few	TRBV7-3	TRBJ2-1	CASSSEISADEQFF	TGTGCCAGCAGCTCGGAAATTTCAGCAGATGAGCAGTTCTTC
TRBD1	NA	TRBV9	TRBJ1-6	CASSVVGTGDSPLHF	TGTGCCAGCAGCGTAGTCGGGACAGGTGATTCACCCCTCCACTTT